The 11 T cell receptor beta chains given below trace back to one sample, sequenced in a study of T cells in localized non-small cell lung cancer. The assay was immunoSEQ multiplex PCR, and TCRdb's table has in-frame clones only and misses some. The table lists tens of thousands of clones, roughly 90% of them singletons. Specimen: peripheral blood mononuclear cells, collected before any cancer treatment. The receptors shown here come from a woman aged 35 to 70 with stage III lung adenocarcinoma.

This chain joins TRBV5-8 and TRBJ2-1; no clear D gene. Germline CDR1 reads SGHTS; CDR2 reads YDEGEE. This CDR3 is 12 amino acids long. V was pared by 0 bases and J by 6 bases, with 4 bases between. The CDR3 region is CASSLDLNEQFF. The CDR3 region has the DNA TGTGCCAGCAGCTTGGATCTCAATGAGCAGTTCTTC.

The V call is TRBV30, the J call TRBJ2-5; TRBD2 might be the D (5 bases). V was pared by 0 bases and J by 5 bases, with 10 bases between. Germline V CDR1 and CDR2: GTSNPN, SVGIG (reference sequence). The CDR3 covers 13 residues. The CDR3 spells CAWSVREGETQYF. Here the CDR3 DNA reads TGTGCCTGGAGTGTAAGAGAGGGCGAGACCCAGTACTTC.

The genes are TRBV27 and TRBJ2-5, with D maybe TRBD1 (5 bases). There are 16 residues in the CDR3. CDR1 is MNHEY, CDR2 SMNVEV, per germline (reference sequence). Trimming shortened V by 1 base and J by 2 bases, and 14 bases separated the two germline ends. In DNA form, the CDR3 reads TGTGCCAGCAGTTTATTCGGTTTGACAGAACAAGAGACCCAGTACTTC. Amino acids: CASSLFGLTEQETQYF.

This clone was picked up a small number of times. The V and J genes are TRBV5-8 and TRBJ1-5, with 8 bases that match TRBD1. With 5 bases clipped from V and 4 bases from J, the junction kept 5 bases outside the gene matches. Germline loops: CDR1 SGHTS, CDR2 YDEGEE. CDR3 length: 14 residues. CDR3 DNA sequence: TGTGCCAGCAGTTCCCGGACAGGGAATCAGCCCCAGCATTTT. The encoded protein is CASSSRTGNQPQHF.

The chain combines TRBV5-1 with TRBJ2-5; the match to TRBD1 covers 7 bases. The CDR3 sequence is 18 residues long. Trimming at V came to 4 bases and at J to 3 bases, leaving 18 bases not matched to a gene. Per germline, CDR1 SGHRS and CDR2 YFSETQ. As DNA, the CDR3 is TGCGCCAGCAGCCCCCCGTTTCGGGACAGCCAAGCAAAAGAGACCCAGTACTTC. Protein product: CASSPPFRDSQAKETQYF.

The chain employs TRBV28 and TRBJ2-3; D unresolved. The CDR3 sequence is 11 residues long. The germline V gene has CDR1 MDHEN and CDR2 SYDVKM. Trimming left V 5 bases short and J 4 bases short, with 4 bases between. Here the CDR3 reads CASSVPDTQYF. CDR3 sequence (DNA): TGTGCCAGCAGTGTCCCAGATACGCAGTATTTT.

The CDR3 nucleotides are TGTGCCAGCAGCGTAGAATCGACAGGGCGAGGGAATGGCTACACCTTC. Its protein product is CASSVESTGRGNGYTF. V gene TRBV9 combines with J gene TRBJ1-2; TRBD1 agrees at 7 bases. Trimming removed 0 bases from V and 6 bases from J; junction bases left unmatched: 11. Germline CDR1 and CDR2: SGDLS and YYNGEE. This CDR3 region has 16 residues.

This rearrangement joins TRBV7-9 to TRBJ2-5, with 9 bases that match TRBD2. Germline V lookup: CDR1 SEHNR, CDR2 FQNEAQ (reference sequence). V lost 1 base to trimming and J lost 3 bases; unmatched junction nucleotides: 3. This CDR3 contains 15 residues. The CDR3 protein is CASSLDLAGEETQYF. CDR3 in DNA: TGTGCCAGCAGCTTAGATTTAGCGGGAGAAGAGACCCAGTACTTC.

The chain joins TRBV6-1 to TRBJ2-7; 7 bases line up with TRBD1. This CDR3 is built from 12 residues. Looked up from germline, CDR1 is MNHNS and CDR2 is SASEGT. The V gene end was trimmed by 5 bases and the J gene end by 7 bases; junction bases not matched to a gene: 5. This CDR3 is CASSLQGWEQYF. The DNA for the CDR3 is TGTGCCAGCAGTTTACAGGGGTGGGAGCAGTACTTC.

CDR3 nucleotides: TGTGCCAGCAGCTTATCAGTGGCAGGCGGGGAGCTGTTTTTT. It is translated as CASSLSVAGGELFF. J is TRBJ2-2 and V is TRBV11-2; D is unresolved. Germline CDR1 SGHAT, CDR2 FQNNGV. The CDR3 contains 14 residues. Trimming stripped 2 bases from V and 7 bases from J, with 11 bases between. The full variable domain, completed using reference TRBV11-2 and TRBJ2-2, is EAGVAQSPRYKIIEKRQSVAFWCNPISGHATLYWYQQILGQGPKLLIQFQNNGVVDDSQLPKDRFSAERLKGVDSTLKIQPAKLEDSAVYLCASSLSVAGGELFFGEGSRLTVL.

The V gene is TRBV30, the J gene TRBJ1-5; maybe TRBD1 (6 bases). Trimming pared 2 bases from V and 6 bases from J, leaving 14 bases between. CDR1 is GTSNPN and CDR2 is SVGIG in the germline V gene (reference sequence). This CDR3 has 14 residues. DNA of the CDR3: TGTGCCTGGAGTCTACTGTTAGGGGGTCAGCCCCAGCATTTT. Its protein is CAWSLLLGGQPQHF.